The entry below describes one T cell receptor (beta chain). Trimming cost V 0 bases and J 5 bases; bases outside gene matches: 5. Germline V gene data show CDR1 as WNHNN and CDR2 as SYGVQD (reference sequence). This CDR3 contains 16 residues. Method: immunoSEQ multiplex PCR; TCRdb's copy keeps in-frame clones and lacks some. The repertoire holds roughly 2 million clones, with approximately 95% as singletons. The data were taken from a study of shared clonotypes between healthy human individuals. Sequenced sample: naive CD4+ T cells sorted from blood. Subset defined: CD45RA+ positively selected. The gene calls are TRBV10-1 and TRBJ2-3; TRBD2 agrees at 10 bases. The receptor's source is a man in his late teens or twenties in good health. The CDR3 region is CASSESKAGGKDTQYF. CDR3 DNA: TGCGCCAGCAGTGAGTCGAAAGCGGGAGGGAAAGATACGCAGTATTTT.